The 5 T cell receptor beta chains below were found in one sample sequenced in a study of T cells after posttransplantation cyclophosphamide. Clones were sequenced by immunoSEQ multiplex PCR, and TCRdb holds only the in-frame ones, with some missing. This sample carries tens of thousands of clones, roughly 73% of them seen once, and the ten largest clones take 7.5% to 9.5%. Treatment was busulfan-fludarabine conditioning, a marrow graft, and cyclophosphamide on days +3 and +4. The sample consisted of CD4+ T cells sorted from blood, taken 1,800 to 2,000 days after a stem cell transplant with posttransplant cyclophosphamide. The origin of the receptors is a female patient aged 40 to 55 who received an allogeneic stem cell transplant from a related donor, was CMV-positive, and had no GVHD. Some T cells may arise from the graft donor.

The genes are TRBV14 and TRBJ1-1; no clear D. Germline values: CDR1 SGHDN, CDR2 FVKESK. V gave up 1 base and J gave up 0 bases, with 9 bases separating them. The CDR3 spans 15 residues. The CDR3: CASSQGAYMNTEAFF. The CDR3 coding sequence is TGTGCCAGCAGCCAAGGGGCGTACATGAACACTGAAGCTTTCTTT.

The rearrangement joins TRBV7-2 to TRBJ2-7; D is possibly TRBD1 (5 bases). There are 15 residues in the CDR3. Germline-derived CDR1 and CDR2 are SGHTA and FQGNSA. Trimming removed 3 bases at V and 2 bases at J, with 14 bases between. The CDR3 is CASSLGPIGAYEQYF. The CDR3 bases are TGTGCCAGCAGCTTGGGGCCTATAGGAGCCTACGAGCAGTACTTC.

The rearrangement joins TRBV19 to TRBJ1-5; 9 nucleotides line up with TRBD1. Looked up from germline, CDR1 is LNHDA and CDR2 is SQIVND (reference sequence). Trimming at V came to 7 bases and at J to 2 bases, leaving 9 bases not matched to a gene. The CDR3 is 16 residues long. DNA of the CDR3: TGTGCCAGTACCCGGGGGAGGGACAGGGGCAATCAGCCCCAGCATTTT. Translating it yields CASTRGRDRGNQPQHF.

V is TRBV5-4 and J is TRBJ1-2; 11 bases map to TRBD1. V shed 4 bases, J shed 4 bases, and the junction held 6 bases outside the gene matches. The germline gives CDR1 SGHNT, CDR2 YYREEE (reference sequence). The CDR3 extends over 15 amino acids. Here the CDR3 reads CASSVGTGGRYGYTF. CDR3 coding DNA: TGTGCCAGCAGCGTTGGGACAGGGGGTCGCTATGGCTACACCTTC. Drawing the rest from reference TRBV5-4 and TRBJ1-2, the complete variable domain is ETGVTQSPTHLIKTRGQQVTLRCSSQSGHNTVSWYQQALGQGPQFIFQYYREEENGRGNFPPRFSGLQFPNYSSELNVNALELDDSALYLCASSVGTGGRYGYTFGSGTRLTVV.

The chain joins TRBV5-4 to TRBJ2-2; TRBD2 agrees at 11 bases. The germline CDR1 and CDR2 sequences are SGHNT and YYREEE (reference sequence). J lost 5 bases, V lost 0 bases, and 3 bases had no gene match. CDR3 length equals 16 residues. The CDR3 region has the DNA TGTGCCAGCAGCTTGGTAGCGGGGGGGCCGACCGGGGAGCTGTTTTTT. Protein: CASSLVAGGPTGELFF.